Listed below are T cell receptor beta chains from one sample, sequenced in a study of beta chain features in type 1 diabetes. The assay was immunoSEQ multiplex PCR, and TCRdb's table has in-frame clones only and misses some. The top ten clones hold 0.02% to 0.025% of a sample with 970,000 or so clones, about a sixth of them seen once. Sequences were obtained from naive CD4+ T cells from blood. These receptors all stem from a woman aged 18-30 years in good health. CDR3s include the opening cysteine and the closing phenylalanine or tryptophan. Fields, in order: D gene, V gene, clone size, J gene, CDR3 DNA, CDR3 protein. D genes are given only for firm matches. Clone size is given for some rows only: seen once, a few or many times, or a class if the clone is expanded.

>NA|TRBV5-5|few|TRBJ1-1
TGTGCCAGCAGCTTGGTGGAGGGGTTTTACACTGAAGCTTTCTTT
CASSLVEGFYTEAFF
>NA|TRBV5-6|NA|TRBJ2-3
TGTGCCAGCAGCTCTCGTAGTTTGACAGATACGCAGTATTTT
CASSSRSLTDTQYF
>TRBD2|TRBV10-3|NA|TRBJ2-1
TGTGCCATCAGTGAGTCGAACCTATGGACTAGCGGTGCCAAACCGAGCTCCTACAATGAGCAGTTCTTC
CAISESNLWTSGAKPSSYNEQFF
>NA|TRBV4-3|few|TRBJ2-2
TGCGCCAGCAGCCCGTTTCGGGTAACCGGGGAGCTGTTTTTT
CASSPFRVTGELFF
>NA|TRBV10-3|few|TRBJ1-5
TGTGCCAGCACGGGACACGATGCGGGGCAGCCCCAGCATTTT
CASTGHDAGQPQHF
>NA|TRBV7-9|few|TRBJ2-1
TGTGCCAGCAGCAACATAGATGAAGAGCAGTTCTTC
CASSNIDEEQFF
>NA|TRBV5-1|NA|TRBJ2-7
TGCGCCAGCAGCCCCCAGCCCTCTTCCCACGAGCAGTACTTC
CASSPQPSSHEQYF
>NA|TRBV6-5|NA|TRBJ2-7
TGTGCCAGCAGTTACGACAGACAGATAAGCTCCTACGAGCAGTACTTC
CASSYDRQISSYEQYF
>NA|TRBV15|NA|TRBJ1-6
TGTGCCACCAGCAGAGCTCAGGGGACAACTAATTCACCCCTCCACTTT
CATSRAQGTTNSPLHF
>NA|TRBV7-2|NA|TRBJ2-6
TGTGCCAGCAGCCCTCATTCTGGGGCCAACGTCCTGACTTTC
CASSPHSGANVLTF